The subject of this entry is one T cell receptor beta chain. The antigen is not known. Other DNA sequences from this sample encode an identical CDR3 as well. PCR involved 60 Vbeta and 13 Jbeta primers. Assay: immunoSEQ multiplex PCR; the TCRdb copy retains only in-frame clones and omits some. Here the sample spans about 160,000 clones, around 77% being singletons. V shed 3 bases and J shed 1 base, with 10 bases lying between them. The CDR3 loop spans 13 amino acids. The germline gives CDR1 GTSNPN, CDR2 SVGIG (reference sequence). These data are taken from a study of cytomegalovirus exposure and HLA in healthy donors. Study conclusions and caveats: The investigators catalogued 164 TCR beta chains as cytomegalovirus-associated.

The material sequenced was PBMCs. The sequence came from a woman in her 30s in good health and CMV-seronegative. The chain joins TRBV30 to TRBJ2-7; D gene unclear. The CDR3 nucleotides are TGTGCCTGGAGGGGCTATGTTTCCTACGAGCAGTACTTC. This sequence encodes CAWRGYVSYEQYF.